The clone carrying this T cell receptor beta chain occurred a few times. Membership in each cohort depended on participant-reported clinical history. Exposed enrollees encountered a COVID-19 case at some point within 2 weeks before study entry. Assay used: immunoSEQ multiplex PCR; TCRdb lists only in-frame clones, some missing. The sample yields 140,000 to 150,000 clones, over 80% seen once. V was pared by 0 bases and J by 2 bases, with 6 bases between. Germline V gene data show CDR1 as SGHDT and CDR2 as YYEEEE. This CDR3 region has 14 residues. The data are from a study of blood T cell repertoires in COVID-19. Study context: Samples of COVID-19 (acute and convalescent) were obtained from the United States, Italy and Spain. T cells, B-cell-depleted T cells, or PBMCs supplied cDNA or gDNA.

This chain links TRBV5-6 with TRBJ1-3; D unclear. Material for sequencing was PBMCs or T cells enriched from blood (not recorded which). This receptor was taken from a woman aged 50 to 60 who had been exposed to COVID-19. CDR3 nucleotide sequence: TGTGCCAGCAGCTTGGTGGGCACTGGAAACACCATATATTTT. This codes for CASSLVGTGNTIYF.